This T cell receptor beta chain was captured by sequencing in a study of CD8+ T cells in alopecia areata. Across the study: A 6-month period off drug followed tofacitinib, which lasted 6 to 18 months.

Sequencing templates came from extracted RNA that was reverse transcribed into cDNA. Repertoires were generated with immunoSEQ multiplex PCR, while TCRdb's copy carries only in-frame clones and drops some. The sample has about 160,000 clones, 87% seen once. CDR3 length: 14 amino acids. Per germline, CDR1 SGHVS and CDR2 FQNEAQ. The V end was cut by 9 bases, the J end by 0 bases, with 11 bases between. Material: CD8+ T cells sorted from blood, obtained at week 0. The chain combines TRBV7-8 with TRBJ2-2, with D unclear. The sequence came from a human donor with alopecia areata. The CDR3 DNA is TGTGCCAGTCAGGCCCTAGCGAACACCGGGGAGCTGTTTTTT. This codes for CASQALANTGELFF.